Only one count was recorded for the clone carrying this TCR beta chain. Its target is not known. CDR1 is MNHNS and CDR2 is SASEGT in the germline V gene. The CDR3 covers 11 residues. Unmatched junction bases numbered 2, after V lost 7 bases and J lost 9 bases. The study ran its PCR with 60 Vbeta and 13 Jbeta primers. Libraries were prepared by immunoSEQ multiplex PCR; TCRdb keeps only in-frame clonotypes and omits some of them. The data contain about 180,000 clones, 85% of them singletons. This entry comes from a study of cytomegalovirus exposure and HLA in healthy donors. Overall study context: Out of approximately 170 million T cells, an earlier analysis found more than 95 million unique TCR beta sequences in total.

Study-level findings and limits: Data from an earlier analysis indicated that most TCR beta V segments were productive either about 90% or about 30% of the time. There was a cluster of highly shared sequence variants that was likely a sequencing artifact.

The chain links TRBV6-1 to TRBJ2-4; TRBD1 matches at 8 bases. This sequence originates from a boy aged 2-15 years in good health and CMV-seronegative. Sequenced: PBMCs. CDR3 protein: CASMTGAIQYF. The CDR3 nucleotides are TGTGCCAGCATGACAGGGGCCATTCAGTACTTC.